The 19 T cell receptor beta chains in this list originate from one sample, sequenced in a study of CD8 T cells in Susac syndrome (dated 2019 in TCRdb). The library came from the immunoSEQ multiplex PCR assay. RNA was extracted with the RNeasy kit and about 0.5 to 1 ug was reverse transcribed using random hexamers. The public reads were reprocessed in TCRdb via fastp at Q25 and MiXCR, keeping in-frame beta chains. Rows are combined by CDR3 protein, so each entry shows the most common genes and DNA. This sample lists 80,000 or so distinct CDR3 sequences; less than 95% were detected once. The ten most abundant clones make up more than 0.4% of the sample. What was sequenced was CD8+ T cells from PBMCs. All receptors come from a human donor with Susac syndrome.

The rearrangement links TRBV4-3 to TRBJ2-7; possible D gene TRBD1, 6 bases. V gave up 0 bases and J gave up 2 bases, with 11 bases separating them. CDR1 is LGHNA and CDR2 is YSLEER in the germline V gene. The CDR3 contains 15 residues. The CDR3: CASSQEEQGTYEQYF. The CDR3 DNA follows: TGCGCCAGCAGCCAAGAAGAACAGGGCACCTACGAGCAGTACTTC.

This chain links TRBV2 with TRBJ2-5; D is perhaps TRBD1 (6 bases). V dropped 10 bases and J dropped 2 bases, with 11 bases sitting between them. In germline, CDR1 is SNHLY, CDR2 FYNNEI. The CDR3 is made up of 12 amino acids. CDR3 bases: TGTGCCACCAAGACAGGTCAAGAGACCCAGTACTTC. Translation: CATKTGQETQYF.

This chain uses TRBV19 with TRBJ2-1; D uncertain. The CDR3 consists of 14 residues. Trimming removed 7 bases from V and 8 bases from J, with 18 bases in between. Germline V gene lookup returns CDR1 LNHDA and CDR2 SQIVND (reference sequence). The CDR3 DNA is TGTGCCAGTACTCACGTTGGGCCTGAGGATGAGCAGTTCTTC. This encodes CASTHVGPEDEQFF. Filled out from reference TRBV19 and TRBJ2-1, the complete variable domain reads DGGITQSPKYLFRKEGQNVTLSCEQNLNHDAMYWYRQDPGQGLRLIYYSQIVNDFQKGDIAEGYSVSREKKESFPLTVTSAQKNPTAFYLCASTHVGPEDEQFFGPGTRLTVL.

V and J are TRBV14 and TRBJ1-2; 7 positions match TRBD1. The CDR3 loop spans 13 amino acids. With 4 bases clipped from V and 4 bases from J, the junction kept 3 bases outside the gene matches. Germline V CDR1 and CDR2: SGHDN, FVKESK. This CDR3 is CASSPGQLYGYTF. The CDR3 coding sequence is TGTGCCAGCAGCCCGGGACAGCTCTATGGCTACACCTTC. Together with reference TRBV14 and TRBJ1-2, the CDR3 gives the full variable domain: EAGVTQFPSHSVIEKGQTVTLRCDPISGHDNLYWYRRVMGKEIKFLLHFVKESKQDESGMPNNRFLAERTGGTYSTLKVQPAELEDSGVYFCASSPGQLYGYTFGSGTRLTVV.

CDR3 sequence reads: CASRAGQGMHEQYF. The CDR3 bases are TGTGCCAGCAGGGCCGGACAGGGGATGCACGAGCAGTACTTC. The chain employs TRBV12-3 or TRBV12-4 and TRBJ2-7, with 9 positions matching TRBD1. The CDR3 runs 14 residues. Trimming removed 6 bases from V and 5 bases from J; junction bases left unmatched: 8.

V and J are TRBV30 and TRBJ1-1; a weak D match, TRBD1 (5 bases). V gave up 0 bases and J gave up 1 base, with 12 bases separating them. In germline, CDR1 is GTSNPN, CDR2 SVGIG (reference sequence). The CDR3 length is 15 residues. The CDR3 nucleotides read TGTGCCTGGAGTGTAGAGGGACGGAAGAACACTGAAGCTTTCTTT. This gives the protein CAWSVEGRKNTEAFF.

V usage is TRBV19 and J usage is TRBJ1-6, with D unresolved. The CDR3 is 10 residues long. CDR1 and CDR2 from the germline V gene are LNHDA and SQIVND (reference sequence). V gave up 9 bases and J gave up 14 bases, with 11 bases separating them. CDR3 DNA: TGTGCCAGCGGTGGGCCAGCCCTCCACTTT. It is translated as CASGGPALHF.

The chain couples TRBV3-1 to TRBJ2-3, with D perhaps given as TRBD1 or TRBD2 (6 bases each). With 1 base removed from V and 5 bases from J, the gap between germline ends came to 13 bases. The CDR3 runs 15 residues. Germline V gene data show CDR1 as LGHDT and CDR2 as YNNKEL (reference sequence). The CDR3 here is CASSQGGAKGDTQYF. The CDR3 DNA reads as TGTGCCAGCAGCCAAGGGGGGGCGAAGGGAGATACGCAGTATTTT.

This rearrangement joins TRBV25-1 to TRBJ1-1; D remains ambiguous. The V end was cut by 4 bases, the J end by 2 bases, with 2 bases between. Germline V gene lookup returns CDR1 MGHDK and CDR2 SYGVNS. This CDR3 comprises 11 residues. CDR3 sequence (DNA): TGTGCCAGCAGTGCTAACACTGAAGCTTTCTTT. Residues: CASSANTEAFF.

The CDR3 DNA reads as TGCAGTGCTACTAGGGATCCAGGTCAGCCCCAGCATTTT. This codes for CSATRDPGQPQHF. The V and J genes are TRBV20-1 and TRBJ1-5; no clear D gene. V was shortened by 4 bases and J by 6 bases, with 13 bases between the two germline ends. Germline CDR1 and CDR2: DFQATT and SNEGSKA (reference sequence). The CDR3 extends over 13 amino acids.

The chain employs TRBV6-5 and TRBJ2-5, with D tentatively TRBD2 (5 bases). Trimming pared 6 bases from V and 7 bases from J, leaving 9 bases between. Germline V CDR1 and CDR2: MNHEY, SVGAGI. The CDR3 contains 11 residues. The CDR3 reads CASRLAGTQYF. The CDR3 nucleotides read TGTGCCAGCAGGCTGGCGGGGACCCAGTACTTC.

The chain has TRBV27 and TRBJ2-7, with D perhaps matching TRBD2 (5 bases). The CDR3 spans 14 residues. Per the germline V gene, CDR1 is MNHEY and CDR2 is SMNVEV (reference sequence). With 3 bases removed from V and 2 bases from J, the gap between germline ends came to 11 bases. CDR3 nucleotide sequence: TGTGCCAGCAGTTTTCGGGGTGGGACCTACGAGCAGTACTTC. This gives the protein CASSFRGGTYEQYF.

The CDR3 DNA is TGTGCCAGCAGCTTGAACGGGGATGAGCAGTTCTTC. Its protein product is CASSLNGDEQFF. The genes are TRBV5-6 and TRBJ2-1; the D gene is possibly TRBD2 (5 bases). The CDR3 extends over 12 amino acids. Germline values: CDR1 SGHDT, CDR2 YYEEEE. V dropped 1 base and J dropped 8 bases, with 7 bases sitting between them.

CDR3: CSVEEGRNSYNEQFF. CDR3 bases: TGCAGCGTTGAAGAGGGTCGGAACTCCTACAATGAGCAGTTCTTC. The chain is built from TRBV29-1 and TRBJ2-1; D uncertain. This CDR3 has 15 residues. Germline-derived CDR1 and CDR2 are SQVTM and ANQGSEA. V lost 0 bases and J 0 bases, leaving 9 bases between the germline ends.

The J gene is TRBJ2-5, the V gene TRBV6-1; D perhaps matches TRBD2 (5 bases). Trimming stripped 9 bases from V and 5 bases from J, with 13 bases between. The germline V gene encodes CDR1 MNHNS and CDR2 SASEGT. This CDR3 has 12 residues. In DNA, the CDR3 is TGTGCCAGTGGAGGCAGTTTGGAGACCCAGTACTTC. Encoded protein: CASGGSLETQYF.

The chain recombines TRBV10-3 with TRBJ2-7; TRBD2 agrees at 9 bases. The CDR3 runs 12 residues. V was clipped by 9 bases and J by 7 bases; unmatched bases: 7. Germline CDR1 reads ENHRY; CDR2 reads SYGVKD. The CDR3 DNA is TGTGCCATGCAGGGGACTAGCCCTGAGCAGTACTTC. Translating it yields CAMQGTSPEQYF.

This sequence joins TRBV4-1 and TRBJ2-1; D unclear. The germline V gene encodes CDR1 MGHRA and CDR2 YSYEKL. V was cut by 3 bases and J by 1 base, with 7 bases left in between. This CDR3 spans 14 amino acids. In DNA form, the CDR3 reads TGCGCCAGCAGCCACCCAGAGTCCTACAATGAGCAGTTCTTC. As protein: CASSHPESYNEQFF.

This clonotype was counted a single time. V usage is TRBV20-1 and J usage is TRBJ1-2; D is uncertain. The CDR3 has 14 residues. The germline V and J ends were trimmed by 2 bases and 2 bases, with 12 bases remaining between them. Germline V gene sequence: CDR1 DFQATT, CDR2 SNEGSKA (reference sequence). The CDR3 DNA sequence: TGCAGTGCTAGACTGAAAATGTCCAACTATGGCTACACCTTC. Protein: CSARLKMSNYGYTF.

The chain uses TRBV9 and TRBJ2-5; 12 nucleotides align to TRBD2. Germline V gene data show CDR1 as SGDLS and CDR2 as YYNGEE. V gave up 4 bases and J gave up 4 bases; unmatched junction bases: 5. The CDR3 is made up of 15 amino acids. CDR3 DNA: TGTGCCAGCAGCTCACTAGCGGGGGGCGGAGAGACCCAGTACTTC. This codes for CASSSLAGGGETQYF.